These 18 T cell receptor beta chains came from one sample sequenced in a study of cytomegalovirus exposure and HLA in healthy donors. Primers for the PCR totalled 60 Vbeta and 13 Jbeta. Repertoires were generated with immunoSEQ multiplex PCR, while TCRdb's copy carries only in-frame clones and drops some. The sample records some 150,000 clones, 68% being singletons. Sequenced material: PBMCs. Receptor source: a man aged 60 to 75 in good health and CMV-seronegative.

This clone was observed a handful of times. The V call is TRBV19, the J call TRBJ2-7; TRBD2 is a possible D gene (5 bases). The V end was cut by 3 bases, the J end by 2 bases, with 11 bases between. The length of the CDR3 is 14 residues. Per the germline V gene, CDR1 is LNHDA and CDR2 is SQIVND (reference sequence). The CDR3 DNA sequence: TGTGCCAGTAGTATCTCGCAGCGGCCCTACGAGCAGTACTTC. It translates to CASSISQRPYEQYF.

The sample holds a few counts of this clone. The chain has TRBV10-1 and TRBJ2-3, with 8 bases fitting TRBD1. Germline V gene data show CDR1 as WNHNN and CDR2 as SYGVQD (reference sequence). CDR3 length: 14 amino acids. V shed 6 bases and J 2 bases; nucleotides not matched to a gene: 4. For the CDR3, the DNA is TGCGCCAGCAGCTGGACAGGGACCACAGATACGCAGTATTTT. It yields the protein CASSWTGTTDTQYF.

In the case of this clone: The sample contains more than one DNA sequence encoding this CDR3. CDR3 nucleotide sequence: TGTGCCATCAGTCCGGGACAGGGCAGCAATCAGCCCCAGCATTTT. It encodes CAISPGQGSNQPQHF. The chain carries TRBV10-3 and TRBJ1-5; 9 bases agree with TRBD1. Trimming removed 5 bases from V and 1 base from J; junction bases left unmatched: 3. CDR1 and CDR2 from the germline V gene are ENHRY and SYGVKD. CDR3 length: 15 residues.

The table lists this clone with a few counts. The DNA of the CDR3 is TGTGCCAGCAGCTCCGAGAGGGTTGGAAACACCATATATTTT. It yields the protein CASSSERVGNTIYF. The chain is built from TRBV5-4 and TRBJ1-3; D is unresolved. V lost 3 bases and J 3 bases, leaving 10 bases between the germline ends. The CDR3 spans 14 residues. CDR1 is SGHNT, CDR2 YYREEE, per germline (reference sequence).

The chain joins TRBV25-1 to TRBJ1-1, with D unclear. Trimming took off 3 bases at V and 7 bases at J, with 9 bases between the two ends. Germline-derived CDR1 and CDR2 are MGHDK and SYGVNS. The CDR3 loop spans 12 amino acids. The CDR3 sequence: CASSEMESEAFF. CDR3 DNA: TGTGCCAGCAGTGAGATGGAGAGTGAAGCTTTCTTT.

The chain employs TRBV7-9 and TRBJ2-5, with 8 nucleotides matching TRBD2. Per the germline V gene, CDR1 is SEHNR and CDR2 is FQNEAQ (reference sequence). This CDR3 has 15 residues. V was clipped by 5 bases and J by 5 bases; unmatched bases: 10. CDR3 amino acids: CASSADREGVETQYF. In DNA, the CDR3 is TGTGCCAGCAGCGCCGACCGGGAGGGTGTGGAGACCCAGTACTTC.

The J gene is TRBJ1-3, the V gene TRBV30, with a possible D match to TRBD1 (5 bases). Per germline, CDR1 GTSNPN and CDR2 SVGIG (reference sequence). V was clipped by 5 bases and J by 3 bases, with 17 bases between them. The CDR3 spans 15 residues. The CDR3 spells CAWGTGRESGNTIYF. The CDR3 DNA reads as TGTGCCTGGGGGACGGGGAGGGAAAGTGGAAACACCATATATTTT.

This clone has a single count. V gene TRBV6-6 combines with J gene TRBJ1-5, with D uncertain. The CDR3 runs to 13 residues. Looked up from germline, CDR1 is MNHNY and CDR2 is SVGAGI (reference sequence). V was shortened by 0 bases and J by 8 bases, with 8 bases between the two germline ends. The CDR3 DNA reads as TGTGCCAGCAGTTACTCGATGGAGGAGCCCCAGCATTTT. This sequence encodes CASSYSMEEPQHF.

This chain uses TRBV7-3 with TRBJ1-1, with D perhaps matching TRBD1 (5 bases). Germline V CDR1 and CDR2: SGHTA, FQGTGA. The CDR3 contains 14 residues. The ends were cut back, 2 bases at V and 4 bases at J, with 11 bases in the middle. DNA for the CDR3: TGTGCCAGCAGCTTAGGGAGGGGATCCACTGAAGCTTTCTTT. Its protein product is CASSLGRGSTEAFF.

The J gene is TRBJ2-5, the V gene TRBV15; TRBD1 agrees at 7 bases. The CDR3 covers 13 residues. The V segment lost 7 bases and the J segment 1 base; nucleotides outside the gene matches: 3. Germline CDR1 reads LNHNV; CDR2 reads YYDKDF (reference sequence). CDR3 nucleotides: TGTGCCACCAAGACAGGGATCCAAGAGACCCAGTACTTC. It specifies CATKTGIQETQYF.

This sequence joins TRBV7-2 and TRBJ1-4; the D gene is possibly TRBD1 (5 bases). Trimming pared 7 bases from V and 4 bases from J, leaving 13 bases between. The V gene's germline CDR1 is SGHTA and CDR2 FQGNSA. The CDR3 covers 14 residues. CDR3 in DNA: TGTGCCAGCACCGGGGGACTCAATAATGAAAAACTGTTTTTT. Encoded protein: CASTGGLNNEKLFF.

V usage is TRBV6-5 and J usage is TRBJ2-1, with TRBD1 matching over 8 bases. V lost 2 bases to trimming and J lost 7 bases; unmatched junction nucleotides: 7. The germline gives CDR1 MNHEY, CDR2 SVGAGI. This CDR3 region has 15 residues. The chain's CDR3 is CASSYRQGASNEQFF. The CDR3 DNA reads as TGTGCCAGCAGTTACCGGCAGGGGGCTTCTAATGAGCAGTTCTTC.

The chain is built from TRBV11-3 and TRBJ2-1; tentatively, D is TRBD2 (5 bases). The CDR3 consists of 13 residues. In germline, CDR1 is SGHNT, CDR2 YENEEA. Trimming shortened V by 3 bases and J by 4 bases, and 7 bases separated the two germline ends. The CDR3 here is CASSFGGYNEQFF. The CDR3, as DNA: TGTGCCAGCAGCTTCGGCGGGTACAATGAGCAGTTCTTC.

The chain recombines TRBV28 with TRBJ2-5, with 13 bases lining up with TRBD2. Germline V gene sequence: CDR1 MDHEN, CDR2 SYDVKM. J was trimmed by 5 bases and V by 10 bases; bases with no gene match: 7. The length of the CDR3 is 14 residues. The CDR3 is CAIQTSGRLETQYF. The CDR3 coding sequence is TGTGCCATCCAGACTAGCGGGAGGTTGGAGACCCAGTACTTC.

The V gene is TRBV6-1, the J gene TRBJ2-5, with 8 positions matching TRBD1. Trimming removed 5 bases from V and 3 bases from J; junction bases left unmatched: 2. The CDR3 runs to 13 residues. The V gene's germline CDR1 is MNHNS and CDR2 SASEGT. CDR3 nucleotide sequence: TGTGCCAGCAGTTTGACAGGGGAAGAGACCCAGTACTTC. Its translation is CASSLTGEETQYF.

This clone was detected only once. The rearrangement joins TRBV5-4 to TRBJ2-7; perhaps TRBD1 as D (6 bases). Germline V gene data show CDR1 as SGHNT and CDR2 as YYREEE (reference sequence). The CDR3 is made up of 15 amino acids. With 3 bases removed from V and 6 bases from J, the gap between germline ends came to 19 bases. The CDR3 reads CASSSRTAHHSEQYF. The CDR3 nucleotides read TGTGCCAGCAGCTCCCGGACAGCCCACCATAGCGAGCAGTACTTC.

This clone was detected a few times. The chain uses TRBV6-4 and TRBJ1-2; maybe TRBD1 (6 bases). Per germline, CDR1 MRHNA and CDR2 SNTAGT. V was pared by 5 bases and J by 8 bases, with 18 bases between. The CDR3 is 14 amino acids. DNA for the CDR3: TGTGCCAGCAGTATATCAGGGGCCGATCGCGGCTACACCTTC. Translation gives CASSISGADRGYTF.

The V and J genes are TRBV28 and TRBJ2-7, with TRBD1 matching 9 bases. The CDR3 length is 16 residues. With V trimmed by 2 bases and J by 5 bases, 10 bases remained unmatched. CDR1 and CDR2 (germline): MDHEN, SYDVKM. The CDR3 loop is CASSLGGTGLRNEQYF. In nucleotides, the CDR3 is TGTGCCAGCAGTTTAGGCGGGACAGGGTTACGGAACGAGCAGTACTTC.